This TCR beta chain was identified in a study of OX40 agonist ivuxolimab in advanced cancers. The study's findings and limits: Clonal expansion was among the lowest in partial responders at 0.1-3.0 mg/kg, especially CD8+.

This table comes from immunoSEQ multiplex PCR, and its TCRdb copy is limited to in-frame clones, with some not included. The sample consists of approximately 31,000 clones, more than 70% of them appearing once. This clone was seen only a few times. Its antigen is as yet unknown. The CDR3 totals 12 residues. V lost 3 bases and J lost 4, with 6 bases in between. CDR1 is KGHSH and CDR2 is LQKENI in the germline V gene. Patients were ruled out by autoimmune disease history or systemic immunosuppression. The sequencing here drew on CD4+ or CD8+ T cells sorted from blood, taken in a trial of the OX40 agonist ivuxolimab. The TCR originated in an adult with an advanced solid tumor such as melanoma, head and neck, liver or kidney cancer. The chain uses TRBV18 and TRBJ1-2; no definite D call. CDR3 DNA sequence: TGTGCCAGCTCACCGGAGTCCTATGGCTACACCTTC. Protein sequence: CASSPESYGYTF.